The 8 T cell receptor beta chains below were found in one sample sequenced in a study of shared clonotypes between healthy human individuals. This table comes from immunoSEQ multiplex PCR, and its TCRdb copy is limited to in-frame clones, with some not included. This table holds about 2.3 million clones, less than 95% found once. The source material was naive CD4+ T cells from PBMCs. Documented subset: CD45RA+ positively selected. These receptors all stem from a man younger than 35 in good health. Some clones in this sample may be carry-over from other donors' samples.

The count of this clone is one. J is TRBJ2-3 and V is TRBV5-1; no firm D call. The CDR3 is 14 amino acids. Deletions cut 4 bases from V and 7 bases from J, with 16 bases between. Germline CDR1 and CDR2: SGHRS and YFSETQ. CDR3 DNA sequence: TGCGCCAGCAGCCGACACCCTGCGGATTATACGCAGTATTTT. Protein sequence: CASSRHPADYTQYF.

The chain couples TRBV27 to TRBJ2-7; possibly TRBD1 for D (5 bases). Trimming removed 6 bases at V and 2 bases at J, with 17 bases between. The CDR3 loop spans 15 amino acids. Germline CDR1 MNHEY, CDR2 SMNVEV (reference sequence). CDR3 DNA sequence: TGTGCCAGCAGATCTCTTACAGGAAAAACCTACGAGCAGTACTTC. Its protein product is CASRSLTGKTYEQYF.

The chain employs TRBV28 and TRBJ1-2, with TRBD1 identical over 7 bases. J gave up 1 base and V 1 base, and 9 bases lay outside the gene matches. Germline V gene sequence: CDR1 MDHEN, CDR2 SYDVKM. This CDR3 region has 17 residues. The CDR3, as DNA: TGTGCCAGCAGTTTATTCGGACAGGTTGGGTATAACTATGGCTACACCTTC. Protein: CASSLFGQVGYNYGYTF.

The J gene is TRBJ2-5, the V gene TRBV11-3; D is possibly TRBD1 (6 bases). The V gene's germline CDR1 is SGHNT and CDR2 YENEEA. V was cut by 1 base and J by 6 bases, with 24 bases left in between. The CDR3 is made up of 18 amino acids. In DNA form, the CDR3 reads TGTGCCAGCAGCTTAGGAAGTTCTGGCCAGGGGCGTGGGAAGACCCAGTACTTC. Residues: CASSLGSSGQGRGKTQYF.

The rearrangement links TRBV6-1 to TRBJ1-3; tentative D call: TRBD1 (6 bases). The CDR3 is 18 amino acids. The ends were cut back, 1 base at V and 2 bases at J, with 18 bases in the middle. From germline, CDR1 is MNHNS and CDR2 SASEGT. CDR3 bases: TGTGCCAGCAGTGAAGATTTTCTTAGGGGGGCACCTGGAAACACCATATATTTT. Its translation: CASSEDFLRGAPGNTIYF.

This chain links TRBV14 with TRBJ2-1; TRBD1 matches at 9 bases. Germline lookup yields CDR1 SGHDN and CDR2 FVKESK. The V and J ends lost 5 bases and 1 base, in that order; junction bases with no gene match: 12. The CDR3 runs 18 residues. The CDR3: CASSSLTTGQGSYNEQFF. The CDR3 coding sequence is TGTGCCAGCAGCAGTCTGACTACAGGACAGGGGTCCTACAATGAGCAGTTCTTC.

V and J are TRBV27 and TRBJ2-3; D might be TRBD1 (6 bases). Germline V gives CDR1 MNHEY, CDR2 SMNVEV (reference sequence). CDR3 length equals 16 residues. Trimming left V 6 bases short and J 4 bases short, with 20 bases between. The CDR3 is CASRGRDKEHPDTQYF. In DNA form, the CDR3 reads TGTGCCAGCAGGGGCCGGGACAAAGAACACCCAGATACGCAGTATTTT.

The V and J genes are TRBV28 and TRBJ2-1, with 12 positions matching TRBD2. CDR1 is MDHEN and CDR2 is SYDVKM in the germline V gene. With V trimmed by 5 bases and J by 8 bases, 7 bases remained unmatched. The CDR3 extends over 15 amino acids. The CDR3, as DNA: TGTGCCAGCAGTCCAACTAGCGGGAGGATCTATGAGCAGTTCTTC. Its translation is CASSPTSGRIYEQFF.